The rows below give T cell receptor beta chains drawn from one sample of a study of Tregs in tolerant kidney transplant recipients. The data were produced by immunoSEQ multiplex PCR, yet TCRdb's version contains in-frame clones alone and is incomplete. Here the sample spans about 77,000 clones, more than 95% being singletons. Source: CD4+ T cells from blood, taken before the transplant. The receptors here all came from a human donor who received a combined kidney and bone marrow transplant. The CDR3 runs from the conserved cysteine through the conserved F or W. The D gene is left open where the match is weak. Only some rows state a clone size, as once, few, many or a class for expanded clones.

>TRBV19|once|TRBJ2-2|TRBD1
TGTGCCAGTAGTACACGACCGGGACAGCAGAACACCGGGGAGCTGTTTTTT
CASSTRPGQQNTGELFF
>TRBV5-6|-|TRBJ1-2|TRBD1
TGTGCCAGCAGCTTGCCTGACAGGGCAGTCCGGGGGGGCTACACCTTC
CASSLPDRAVRGGYTF
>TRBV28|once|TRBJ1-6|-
TGTGCCAGCAGTTTACTGGGGCAGACTAATTCACCCCTCCACTTT
CASSLLGQTNSPLHF
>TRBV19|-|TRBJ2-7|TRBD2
TGTGCCAGTAGTATAGTTCCCGGACTAGCGGGAGCCTACGAGCAGTACTTC
CASSIVPGLAGAYEQYF
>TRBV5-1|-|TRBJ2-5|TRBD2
TGCGCCAGCAGCTTGGATGGGGCGGGAGTCCCCGAGACCCAGTACTTC
CASSLDGAGVPETQYF
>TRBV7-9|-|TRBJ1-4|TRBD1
TGTGCCAGCAGCTTAGGAGACAGGGAGAAGAATGAAAAACTGTTTTTT
CASSLGDREKNEKLFF
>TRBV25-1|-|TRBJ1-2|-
TGTGCCAGCAGTGCCTCAGGCGCGGGGGGACGGGGCTACACCTTC
CASSASGAGGRGYTF
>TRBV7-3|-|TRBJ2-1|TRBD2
TGTGCCAGCAGCCACCCTAGCGGGAATGAGCAGTTCTTC
CASSHPSGNEQFF
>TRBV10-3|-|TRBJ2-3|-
TGTGCCATCAGTGAGTCTTCAGGGATAGATACGCAGTATTTT
CAISESSGIDTQYF
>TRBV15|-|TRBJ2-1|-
TGTGCCACCAGGGCAGACTACAATGAGCAGTTCTTC
CATRADYNEQFF